Following are 8 T cell receptor beta chains from one sample sequenced in a study of T-cell memory formation after mild COVID-19. TCRdb analysed the 5' RACE reads with MiXCR anew, one entry per CDR3 protein. The sample lists 280,000 or so distinct CDR3 sequences; about a sixth were seen once. Sample: PBMCs or a T cell subset sorted from them (not recorded which). These receptors were obtained from a young man who had mild COVID-19 (a few samples of this study predate the infection). Cell type and time point are not known.

The genes are TRBV4-3 and TRBJ2-1; 12 bases map to TRBD2. The J segment lost 7 bases and the V segment lost 3 bases, leaving 7 bases of the junction unmatched. The germline V gene encodes CDR1 LGHNA and CDR2 YSLEER. This CDR3 region has 16 residues. The CDR3 loop reads CASSQRGLAGFNEQFF. The CDR3 DNA reads TGCGCCAGCAGCCAGAGGGGACTAGCGGGCTTTAATGAGCAGTTCTTC.

The chain recombines TRBV12-3 or TRBV12-4 with TRBJ2-5; D may be TRBD1 (6 bases). Trimming took 5 bases from V and 5 from J, leaving 18 bases between them. CDR3 length equals 15 residues. The CDR3 is CASSQNRVREETQYF. CDR3 bases: TGTGCCAGCAGTCAAAACAGGGTGAGAGAGGAGACCCAGTACTTC.

This clonotype was found a few times. The V and J genes are TRBV12-3 or TRBV12-4 and TRBJ1-2; D perhaps matches TRBD1 (6 bases). V lost 3 bases, J lost 8 bases, and 10 bases lay in between. The CDR3 is 12 amino acids. The CDR3 sequence: CASSFRGEGYTF. The CDR3 nucleotides are TGTGCCAGCAGTTTCAGGGGCGAAGGCTACACCTTC.

The DNA of the CDR3 is TGTGCCACCAGCAGAGATTTAGCCACCGGGGAGCTGTTTTTT. Protein product: CATSRDLATGELFF. The chain uses TRBV15 and TRBJ2-2, with no clear D. This CDR3 has 14 residues. Germline CDR1 and CDR2: LNHNV and YYDKDF (reference sequence). The V end lost 0 bases, the J end lost 4 bases, and 6 bases lay between the germline ends.

V is TRBV11-2 and J is TRBJ2-3; no clear D. CDR1 and CDR2 (germline): SGHAT, FQNNGV. V was pared by 5 bases and J by 7 bases, with 16 bases between. The CDR3 runs 14 residues. The DNA of the CDR3 is TGTGCCAGCAGCCAAGGGTCGACGATACATACGCAGTATTTT. Amino acids: CASSQGSTIHTQYF.

The genes are TRBV27 and TRBJ1-1; 11 bases line up with TRBD1. Germline CDR1 reads MNHEY; CDR2 reads SMNVEV (reference sequence). CDR3 length: 16 residues. V lost 2 bases and J lost 6; bases outside the gene matches: 8. CDR3 nucleotide sequence: TGTGCCAGCAGTTTAAATCCCGGGACAGGGGGACCTGAAGCTTTCTTT. The encoded protein is CASSLNPGTGGPEAFF.

This clonotype was detected only a few times. As DNA, the CDR3 is TGCGCCAGCAGCTTGGTGCACAGGACCGCAGATACGCAGTATTTT. Amino acids: CASSLVHRTADTQYF. The V and J genes are TRBV5-1 and TRBJ2-3, with D perhaps matching TRBD1 (5 bases). The CDR3 length is 15 residues. V lost 0 bases and J 4 bases, leaving 12 bases between the germline ends. Germline loops: CDR1 SGHRS, CDR2 YFSETQ.

V gene TRBV9 combines with J gene TRBJ1-2; weak D call: TRBD1 (5 bases). Trimming left V 4 bases short and J 4 bases short, with 23 bases between. This CDR3 comprises 17 residues. Looked up from germline, CDR1 is SGDLS and CDR2 is YYNGEE. CDR3 sequence reads: CASSPLTPGTASYGYTF. The DNA of the CDR3 is TGTGCCAGCAGCCCCCTTACCCCCGGGACCGCTAGCTATGGCTACACCTTC.